These 18 T cell receptor beta chains were all obtained from the same sample, sequenced in a study of tumor-infiltrating lymphocytes in primary liver carcinoma. Extraction of RNA together with DNA used roughly 19-31 mg of unsorted bulk tissue. The input was approximately 500 ng total RNA; TCR beta cDNA was made from it with a constant-region primer. TCR beta libraries came from three nested multiplex PCR rounds using slightly modified ARM-PCR. In the first two PCR rounds, TRBV1-TRBV30 forward primers were paired with a C-beta reverse primer, and each round lasted about 9 cycles. TCRdb redid the calling of the multiplex PCR reads with MiXCR, one entry per CDR3 protein. The table has approximately 47,000 distinct CDR3 sequences, 70% to 80% seen once. The sample comprised liver tumor tissue from sampling region 3. Subset specified: tumor region T3, left-lateral pole. All receptors come from a man in his forties with primary liver carcinoma and hepatitis B virus infection.

This clonotype was found a few times. The chain combines TRBV11-1 with TRBJ2-1; 7 bases are shared with TRBD2. The V gene's germline CDR1 is SGHAT and CDR2 FQDESV (reference sequence). Losses at the gene ends were 5 bases for V and 7 bases for J; bases not matched to a gene: 17. This CDR3 has 17 amino acids. CDR3 bases: TGTGCCAGCAGCCTGGGACTAACGGGGGAAGTTGATAATGAGCAGTTCTTC. Protein: CASSLGLTGEVDNEQFF.

A remark on this clonotype: This may arise from a read error, as a much more abundant clone is one base away. This chain connects TRBV20-1 to TRBJ2-5; D remains ambiguous. The CDR3 runs 13 residues. Germline lookup yields CDR1 DFQATT and CDR2 SNEGSKA (reference sequence). The V and J ends lost 5 bases and 1 base respectively, with 11 bases between them. CDR3 nucleotides: TGCAGTGCTGCACTAACGGGCCAAGAGACCCAGTACTTC. The encoded protein is CSAALTGQETQYF.

This clonotype came up many times. V is TRBV5-4 and J is TRBJ2-7, with no clear D. The CDR3 is 14 amino acids. Trimming removed 0 bases at V and 2 bases at J, with 9 bases between. Germline V gives CDR1 SGHNT, CDR2 YYREEE (reference sequence). The CDR3 loop reads CASSLGGRPYEQYF. As DNA, the CDR3 is TGTGCCAGCAGCTTGGGAGGCAGACCCTACGAGCAGTACTTC.

This clonotype was counted a few times. This may arise from a read error, as a much more abundant clone is one base away. The rearrangement uses TRBV5-5 and TRBJ1-1, with D possibly TRBD1 on 5 matching bases. The CDR3 has 14 amino acids. The germline gives CDR1 SGHKS, CDR2 YYEKEE (reference sequence). Here the CDR3 reads CASSTDTLNTEVFF. In DNA, the CDR3 is TGTGCCAGCAGCACGGACACTCTGAACACTGAAGTTTTCTTT.

The chain joins TRBV6-5 to TRBJ2-5; D is unclear. The CDR3 is 13 residues long. CDR1 is MNHEY and CDR2 is SVGAGI in the germline V gene. The CDR3: CPISSSREETQYF. CDR3 coding DNA: TGTCCCATTTCCTCATCCCGGGAAGAGACCCAGTACTTC.

Points on this clonotype: The junction shows a germline mismatch at one end, possibly a read error. This rearrangement joins TRBV11-2 to TRBJ2-6, with TRBD2 matching 9 bases. The CDR3 runs 16 residues. Per the germline V gene, CDR1 is SGHAT and CDR2 is FQNNGV. The DNA for the CDR3 is TGTGCCAGCAGTCCGGGACTAGCTGCTGGCGCCAACGCCCTGACTTTC. It codes for CASSPGLAAGANALTF.

CDR3 protein: CACSYSGWTGVNEKLFF. CDR3 nucleotides: TGTGCATGCAGTTACTCTGGGTGGACAGGAGTAAATGAAAAACTGTTTTTT. V and J are TRBV6-5 and TRBJ1-4, with 7 bases aligning to TRBD1. The CDR3 covers 17 residues. Per germline, CDR1 MNHEY and CDR2 SVGAGI.

In the case of this clonotype: One end of the junction fails to match germline, which may point to a read error. CDR3 nucleotide sequence: TGTACCAGCATTTACACCTCTGGGGCCAACGTCCTGACTTTC. As protein: CTSIYTSGANVLTF. V usage is TRBV6-2 or TRBV6-3 and J usage is TRBJ2-6; D uncertain. Germline lookup yields CDR1 MNHEY and CDR2 SVGEGT. CDR3 size: 14 residues.

About this clonotype: One end of the junction does not line up with germline, which may come from a read error. V and J are TRBV5-1 and TRBJ1-4; D gene ambiguous. CDR3 length: 16 residues. Germline V lookup: CDR1 SGHRS, CDR2 YFSETQ. CDR3 sequence (DNA): TGCGTCAGCAGCCCTGGAACAGTGGGGTTTGGAGAAAAACTGTTTTTC. Residues: CVSSPGTVGFGEKLFF.

The sample holds a few counts of this clonotype. This clone may be a read error of a much larger clone one base away. This rearrangement joins TRBV28 to TRBJ1-1; D is ambiguous. This CDR3 is 13 amino acids long. CDR1 and CDR2 from the germline V gene are MDHEN and SYDVKM. CDR3 protein: CVSSVRTVNEAFF. For the CDR3, the DNA is TGTGTCAGCAGTGTGAGGACCGTTAATGAAGCTTTCTTT.

As concerns this clonotype: A junction end diverges from the germline sequence, so it may reflect a read error. This chain joins TRBV10-1 and TRBJ2-2; D might be TRBD2 (6 bases). CDR1 is WNHNN, CDR2 SYGVQD, per germline (reference sequence). The CDR3 spans 15 residues. The CDR3 reads CASSGGGTNAGELFF. The DNA of the CDR3 is TGCGCCAGCAGTGGAGGCGGGACGAACGCCGGGGAGCTGTTTTTT.

As to this clonotype: It may be a read error: a sequence one base away is much more abundant. The chain is built from TRBV28 and TRBJ2-7; TRBD1 or TRBD2 may be the D gene (5 bases each). The CDR3 is 15 residues long. Germline V gene data show CDR1 as MDHEN and CDR2 as SYDVKM. The CDR3 here is CASSLPGPATYEQHF. CDR3 DNA sequence: TGTGCCAGCAGTCTCCCGGGACCCGCAACCTACGAGCAGCACTTC.

This clonotype came up a few times. The V and J genes are TRBV9 and TRBJ1-4, with D maybe TRBD1 (5 bases). Germline V lookup: CDR1 SGDLS, CDR2 YYNGEE. With 0 bases removed from V and 7 bases from J, the gap between germline ends came to 16 bases. CDR3 length: 16 residues. The CDR3 spells CASSVDGTVGTEKLFF. The CDR3 DNA reads TGTGCCAGCAGCGTAGATGGGACCGTTGGGACTGAAAAACTGTTTTTT.

Of note for this clonotype: The CDR3 does not end in the conserved phenylalanine or tryptophan, so this is likely a read error. It is unclear where the CDR3 begins or ends on the DNA, so no DNA is shown, and the CDR3 is as TCRdb lists it. The rearrangement links TRBV7-8 to TRBJ1-5. Germline values: CDR1 SGHVS, CDR2 FQNEAQ. The CDR3 has 13 residues if both end residues are counted. The CDR3 spells CANSLNRDQPQHS.

The chain uses TRBV11-2 and TRBJ2-7; D assignment may be TRBD1 or TRBD2 (5 bases each). The CDR3 is 15 amino acids. Between the trimmed V and J ends, which lost 5 bases and 9 bases, there was a span of 23 bases. In germline, CDR1 is SGHAT, CDR2 FQNNGV. Written as DNA, the CDR3 is TGTGCCAGCAGCCGAGGTCCTAGCAGGGCTTATGGGCAGTACTTC. Protein: CASSRGPSRAYGQYF.

The count of this clonotype is one. V is TRBV29-1 and J is TRBJ2-7; a weak D match, TRBD2 (5 bases). Between the trimmed V and J ends, which lost 5 bases and 3 bases, there was a span of 14 bases. Germline CDR1 is SQVTM and CDR2 is ANQGSEA. The CDR3 contains 13 residues. The CDR3 bases are TGCAGCGTTCCCTGGGCAGGAGGCTACGAGCAGTACTTC. It is translated as CSVPWAGGYEQYF.

The chain employs TRBV29-1 and TRBJ2-7, with D perhaps TRBD2 (5 bases). There are 10 residues in the CDR3. Germline V lookup: CDR1 SQVTM, CDR2 ANQGSEA. The CDR3 protein is CTVGEYEQYF. For the CDR3, the DNA is TGCACTGTTGGGGAGTACGAGCAGTACTTC.

Details on this clonotype: Here the CDR3 omits its conserved ending phenylalanine or tryptophan, so a read error is the likely source. The chain couples TRBV6-5 to TRBJ1-3; D is unclear. Germline values: CDR1 MNHEY, CDR2 SVGAGI. The length of the CDR3 is 14 residues. CDR3 nucleotide sequence: TGTGCCAGCAATTACTTGGGATCTGGAAACACCATATATTAT. Its protein product is CASNYLGSGNTIYY.